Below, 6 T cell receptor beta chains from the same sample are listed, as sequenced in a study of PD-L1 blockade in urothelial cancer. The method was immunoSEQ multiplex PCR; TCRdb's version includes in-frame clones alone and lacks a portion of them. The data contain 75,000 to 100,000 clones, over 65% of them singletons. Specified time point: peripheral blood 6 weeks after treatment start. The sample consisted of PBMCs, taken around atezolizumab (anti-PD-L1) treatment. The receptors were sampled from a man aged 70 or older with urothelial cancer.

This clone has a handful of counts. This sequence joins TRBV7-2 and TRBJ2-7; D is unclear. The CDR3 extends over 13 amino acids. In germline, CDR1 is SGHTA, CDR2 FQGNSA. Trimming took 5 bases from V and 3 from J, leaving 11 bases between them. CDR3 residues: CASSTIPSYEQYF. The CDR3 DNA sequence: TGTGCCAGCAGCACAATCCCCAGCTACGAGCAGTACTTC.

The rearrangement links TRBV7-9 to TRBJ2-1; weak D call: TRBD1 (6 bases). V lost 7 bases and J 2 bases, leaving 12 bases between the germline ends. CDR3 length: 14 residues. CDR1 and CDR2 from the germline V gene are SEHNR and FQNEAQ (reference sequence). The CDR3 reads CASTEGVPYNEQFF. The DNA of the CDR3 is TGTGCCAGCACCGAGGGGGTTCCCTACAATGAGCAGTTCTTC.

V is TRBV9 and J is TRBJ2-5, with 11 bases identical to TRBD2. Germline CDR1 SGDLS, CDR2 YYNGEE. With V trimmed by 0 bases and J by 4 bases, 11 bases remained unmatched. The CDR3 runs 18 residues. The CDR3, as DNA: TGTGCCAGCAGCGTAGAAGGTCTAGCGGGGGGTGGTAGAGAGACCCAGTACTTC. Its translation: CASSVEGLAGGGRETQYF.

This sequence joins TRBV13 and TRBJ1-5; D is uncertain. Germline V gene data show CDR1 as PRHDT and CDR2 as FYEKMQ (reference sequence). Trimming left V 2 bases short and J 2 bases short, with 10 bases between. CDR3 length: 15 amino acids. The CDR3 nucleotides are TGTGCCAGCAGCTTATACGGAGTCGGCAATCAGCCCCAGCATTTT. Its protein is CASSLYGVGNQPQHF.

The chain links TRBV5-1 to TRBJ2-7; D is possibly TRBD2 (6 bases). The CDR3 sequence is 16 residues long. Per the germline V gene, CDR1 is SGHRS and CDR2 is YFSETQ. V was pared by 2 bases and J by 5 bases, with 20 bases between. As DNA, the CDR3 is TGCGCCAGCAGCTTTTCTAGCAGTATCACGGGGGACGAGCAGTACTTC. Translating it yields CASSFSSSITGDEQYF.

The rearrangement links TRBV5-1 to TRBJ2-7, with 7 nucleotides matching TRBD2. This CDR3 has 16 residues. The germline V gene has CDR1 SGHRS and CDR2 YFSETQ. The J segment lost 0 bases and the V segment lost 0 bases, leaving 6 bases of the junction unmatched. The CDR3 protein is CASSLAQTSRSYEQYF. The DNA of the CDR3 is TGCGCCAGCAGCTTGGCGCAGACTAGCCGCTCCTACGAGCAGTACTTC.